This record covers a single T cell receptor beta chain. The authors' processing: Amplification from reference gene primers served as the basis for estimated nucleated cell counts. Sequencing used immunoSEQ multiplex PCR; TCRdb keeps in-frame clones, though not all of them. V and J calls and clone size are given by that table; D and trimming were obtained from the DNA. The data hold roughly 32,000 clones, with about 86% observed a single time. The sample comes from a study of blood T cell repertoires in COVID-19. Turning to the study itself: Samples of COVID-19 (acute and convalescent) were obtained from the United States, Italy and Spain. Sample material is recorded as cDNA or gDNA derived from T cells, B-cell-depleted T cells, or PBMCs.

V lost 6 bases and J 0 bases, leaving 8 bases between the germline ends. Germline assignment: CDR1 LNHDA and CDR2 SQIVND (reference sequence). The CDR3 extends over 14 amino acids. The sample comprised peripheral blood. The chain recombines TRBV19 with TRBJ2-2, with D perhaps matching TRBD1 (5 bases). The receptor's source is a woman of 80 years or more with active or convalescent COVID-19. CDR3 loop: CASRGRANTGELFF. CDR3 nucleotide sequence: TGTGCCAGTAGAGGCAGGGCGAACACCGGGGAGCTGTTTTTT.